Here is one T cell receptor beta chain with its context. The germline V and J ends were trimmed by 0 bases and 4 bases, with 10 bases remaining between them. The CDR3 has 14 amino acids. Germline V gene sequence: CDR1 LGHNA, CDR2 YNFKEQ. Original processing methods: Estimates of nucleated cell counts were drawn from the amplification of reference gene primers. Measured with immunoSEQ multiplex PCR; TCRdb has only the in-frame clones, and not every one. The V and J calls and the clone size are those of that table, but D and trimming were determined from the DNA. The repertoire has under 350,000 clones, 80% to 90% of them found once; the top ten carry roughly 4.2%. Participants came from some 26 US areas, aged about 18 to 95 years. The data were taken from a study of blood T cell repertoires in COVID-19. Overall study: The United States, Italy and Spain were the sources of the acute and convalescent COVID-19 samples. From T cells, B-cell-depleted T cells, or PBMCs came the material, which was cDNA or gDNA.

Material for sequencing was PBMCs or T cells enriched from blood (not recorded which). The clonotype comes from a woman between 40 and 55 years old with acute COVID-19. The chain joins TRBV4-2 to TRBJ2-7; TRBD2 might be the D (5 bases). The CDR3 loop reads CASSQDPRGYEQYF. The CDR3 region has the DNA TGTGCCAGCAGCCAAGATCCTCGGGGATACGAGCAGTACTTC.